These T cell receptor beta chains were read from a single sample in a study of immune characterization of retroperitoneal liposarcoma. TCRdb passed the PCR reads through MiXCR, listing each CDR3 protein once. The sample shows about 10,000 distinct CDR3 sequences, over 25% of them seen only once. The sample taken for sequencing was tumor tissue. These receptors were obtained from a female donor with retroperitoneal liposarcoma. CDR3s include the opening cysteine and the closing phenylalanine or tryptophan. D genes are given only for firm matches. Rows give clone size only sometimes, using once, few, many, or a class for an expanded clone.

j_gene | abundance | d_gene | v_gene | CDR3aa | CDR3nt
TRBJ2-7 | NA | TRBD1 | TRBV27 | CASSLWGTGAYEQYF | TGTGCCAGCAGTTTATGGGGGACAGGGGCCTACGAGCAGTACTTC
TRBJ2-7 | medium-sized | NA | TRBV6-1 | CASKRQSSYEQYF | TGTGCCAGCAAGCGGCAGAGCTCCTACGAGCAGTACTTC
TRBJ2-1 | NA | TRBD2 | TRBV11-2 | CASSRTGTSGGAETQFF | TGTGCCAGCAGCCGAACCGGGACTAGCGGGGGGGCAGAGACCCAGTTCTTC
TRBJ1-1 | few | NA | TRBV6-1 | CASSRNMNTEAFF | TGTGCCAGCAGTAGAAACATGAACACTGAAGCTTTCTTT
TRBJ2-3 | few | TRBD2 | TRBV12-3/TRBV12-4 | CASSLASGNKNTQYF | TGTGCCAGCAGTTTGGCTAGCGGGAACAAAAATACGCAGTATTTT
TRBJ2-7 | few | NA | TRBV24-1 | CATSPARGQLSHNEQYF | TGTGCCACCAGTCCCGCTCGGGGGCAGCTCAGTCACAATGAGCAGTACTTC
TRBJ2-1 | NA | NA | TRBV6-1 | CASSVRRTLPGIQFF | TGTGCCAGCAGTGTGCGACGAACCCTGCCCGGCATTCAGTTCTTC
TRBJ2-3 | medium-sized | TRBD1 | TRBV12-3/TRBV12-4 | CASSFGQGADTQYF | TGTGCCAGCAGTTTCGGTCAGGGGGCAGATACGCAGTATTTT
TRBJ2-5 | NA | NA | TRBV6-6 | CASSYSRGRDFRETQYF | TGTGCCAGCAGTTACAGCAGAGGCAGGGACTTTAGGGAGACCCAGTACTTC
TRBJ2-1 | many | NA | TRBV12-3/TRBV12-4 | CASRIRSYNEQFF | TGTGCCAGCAGGATCCGATCCTACAATGAGCAGTTCTTC
TRBJ2-1 | medium-sized | TRBD1 | TRBV6-1 | CASRRQGAISYNEQFF | TGTGCCAGCAGACGACAGGGGGCTATATCCTACAATGAGCAGTTCTTC
TRBJ2-7 | few | TRBD2 | TRBV7-6 | CASSQVASGSFYEQYF | TGTGCCAGCAGCCAGGTGGCTAGCGGGAGTTTCTACGAGCAGTACTTC